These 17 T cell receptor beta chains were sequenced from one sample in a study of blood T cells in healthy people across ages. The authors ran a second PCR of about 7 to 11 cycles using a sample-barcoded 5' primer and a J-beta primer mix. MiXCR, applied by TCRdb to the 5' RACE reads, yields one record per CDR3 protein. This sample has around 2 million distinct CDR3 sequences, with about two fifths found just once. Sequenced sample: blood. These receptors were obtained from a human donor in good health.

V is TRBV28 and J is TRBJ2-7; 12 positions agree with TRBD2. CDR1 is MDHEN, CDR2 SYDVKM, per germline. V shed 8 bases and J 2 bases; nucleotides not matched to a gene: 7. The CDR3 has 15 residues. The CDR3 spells CASGYLAGGTYEQYF. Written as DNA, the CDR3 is TGTGCCAGCGGATACCTAGCGGGGGGGACCTACGAGCAGTACTTC. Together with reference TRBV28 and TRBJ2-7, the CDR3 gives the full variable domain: DVKVTQSSRYLVKRTGEKVFLECVQDMDHENMFWYRQDPGLGLRLIYFSYDVKMKEKGDIPEGYSVSREKKERFSLILESASTNQTSMYLCASGYLAGGTYEQYFGPGTRLTVT.

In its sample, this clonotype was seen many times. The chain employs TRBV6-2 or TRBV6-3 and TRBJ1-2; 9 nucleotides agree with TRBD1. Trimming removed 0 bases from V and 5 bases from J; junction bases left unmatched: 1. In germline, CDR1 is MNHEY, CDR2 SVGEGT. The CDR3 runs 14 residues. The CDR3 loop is CASSYSGQGYGYTF. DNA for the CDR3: TGTGCCAGCAGTTACTCTGGACAGGGGTATGGCTACACCTTC.

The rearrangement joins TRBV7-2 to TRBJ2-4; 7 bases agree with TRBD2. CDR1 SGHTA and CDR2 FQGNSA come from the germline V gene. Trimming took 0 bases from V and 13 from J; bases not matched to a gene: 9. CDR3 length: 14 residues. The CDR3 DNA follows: TGTGCCAGCAGCTTAGCGGCGACGGGGGGAGAGCAGTACTTC. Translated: CASSLAATGGEQYF.

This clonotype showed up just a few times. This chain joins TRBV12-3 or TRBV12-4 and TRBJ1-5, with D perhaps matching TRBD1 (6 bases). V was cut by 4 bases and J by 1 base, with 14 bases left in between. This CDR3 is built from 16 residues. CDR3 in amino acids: CASSSDSRISNQPQHF. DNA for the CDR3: TGTGCCAGCAGTTCGGACAGCCGGATCAGCAATCAGCCCCAGCATTTT.

CDR3 DNA: TGTGCCAGCAGTTACTCGAATTGGGACAGGAGCTCCTACGAGCAGTACTTC. Translated: CASSYSNWDRSSYEQYF. This rearrangement joins TRBV6-8 to TRBJ2-7; 8 positions match TRBD1. The germline V gene has CDR1 MNHGY and CDR2 SAAAGT. With 0 bases clipped from V and 0 bases from J, the junction kept 7 bases outside the gene matches. There are 17 residues in the CDR3.

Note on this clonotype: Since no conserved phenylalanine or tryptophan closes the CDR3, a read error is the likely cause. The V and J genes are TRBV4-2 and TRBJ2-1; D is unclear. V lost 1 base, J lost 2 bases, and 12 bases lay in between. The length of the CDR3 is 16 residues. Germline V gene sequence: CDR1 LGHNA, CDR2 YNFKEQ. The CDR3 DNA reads TGTGCCAGCAGCCAAGGAATTCTAAGGGCCTACAATGAGCAGTTCGTC. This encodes CASSQGILRAYNEQFV.

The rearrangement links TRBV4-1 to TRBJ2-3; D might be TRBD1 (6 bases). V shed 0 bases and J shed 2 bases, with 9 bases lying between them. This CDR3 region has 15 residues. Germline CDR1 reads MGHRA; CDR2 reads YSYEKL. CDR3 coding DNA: TGCGCCAGCAGCCAAGAGGACAGCCACACAGATACGCAGTATTTT. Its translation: CASSQEDSHTDTQYF.

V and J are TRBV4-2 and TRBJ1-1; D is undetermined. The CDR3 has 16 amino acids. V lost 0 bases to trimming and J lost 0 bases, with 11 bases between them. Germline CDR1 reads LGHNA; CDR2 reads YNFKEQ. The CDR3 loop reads CASSQEVRTMNTEAFF. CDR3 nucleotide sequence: TGTGCCAGCAGCCAAGAAGTTCGGACCATGAACACTGAAGCTTTCTTT.

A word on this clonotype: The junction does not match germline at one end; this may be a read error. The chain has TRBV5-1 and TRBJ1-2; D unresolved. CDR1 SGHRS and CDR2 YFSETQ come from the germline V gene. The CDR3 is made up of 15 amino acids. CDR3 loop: CASSLGQSGSYDYTF. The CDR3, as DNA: TGCGCCAGCAGCTTGGGTCAATCGGGTTCCTATGACTACACCTTC.

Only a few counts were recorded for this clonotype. CDR3 loop: CASTPYGGGTTDTQYF. Here the CDR3 DNA reads TGCGCCAGCACCCCGTATGGCGGGGGGACAACAGATACGCAGTATTTT. V gene TRBV4-1 combines with J gene TRBJ2-3; 8 bases match TRBD2. The CDR3 consists of 16 residues. Trimming took 7 bases from V and 3 from J; bases not matched to a gene: 12. CDR1 is MGHRA, CDR2 YSYEKL, per germline.

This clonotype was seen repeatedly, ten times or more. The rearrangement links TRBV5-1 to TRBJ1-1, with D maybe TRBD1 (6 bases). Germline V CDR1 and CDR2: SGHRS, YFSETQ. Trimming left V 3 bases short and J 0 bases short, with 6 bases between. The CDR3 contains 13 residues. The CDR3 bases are TGCGCCAGCAGCTGGACAGTGAACACTGAAGCTTTCTTT. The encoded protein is CASSWTVNTEAFF. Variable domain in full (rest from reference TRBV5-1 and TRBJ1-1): KAGVTQTPRYLIKTRGQQVTLSCSPISGHRSVSWYQQTPGQGLQFLFEYFSETQRNKGNFPGRFSGRQFSNSRSEMNVSTLELGDSALYLCASSWTVNTEAFFGQGTRLTVV.

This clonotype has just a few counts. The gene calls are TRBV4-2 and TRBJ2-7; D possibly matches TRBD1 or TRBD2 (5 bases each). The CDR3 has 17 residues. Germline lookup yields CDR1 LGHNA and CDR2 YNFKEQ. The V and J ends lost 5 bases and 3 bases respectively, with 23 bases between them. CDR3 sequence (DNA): TGTGCCAGCAGCAAAGGGCTCGGGGCGGATTCGCTCTACGAGCAGTACTTC. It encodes CASSKGLGADSLYEQYF.

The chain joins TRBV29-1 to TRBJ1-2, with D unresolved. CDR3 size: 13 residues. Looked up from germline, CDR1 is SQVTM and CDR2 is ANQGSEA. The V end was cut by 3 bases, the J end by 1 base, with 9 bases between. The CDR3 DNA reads TGCAGCGTTGAGTCCGGCAGTAACTATGGCTACACCTTC. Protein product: CSVESGSNYGYTF.

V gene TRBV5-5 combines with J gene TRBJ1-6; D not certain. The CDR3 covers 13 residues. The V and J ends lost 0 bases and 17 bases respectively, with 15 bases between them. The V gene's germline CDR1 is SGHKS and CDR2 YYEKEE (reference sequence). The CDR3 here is CASSLEVGPLIHF. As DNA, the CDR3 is TGTGCCAGCAGCTTGGAAGTTGGACCGCTTATCCACTTT.

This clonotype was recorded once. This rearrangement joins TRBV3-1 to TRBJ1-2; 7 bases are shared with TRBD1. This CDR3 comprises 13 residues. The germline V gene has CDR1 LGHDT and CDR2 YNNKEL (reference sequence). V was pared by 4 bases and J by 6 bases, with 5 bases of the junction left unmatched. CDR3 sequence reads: CASSLQGNNGYTF. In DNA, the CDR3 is TGTGCCAGCAGCCTACAGGGGAATAATGGCTACACCTTC.

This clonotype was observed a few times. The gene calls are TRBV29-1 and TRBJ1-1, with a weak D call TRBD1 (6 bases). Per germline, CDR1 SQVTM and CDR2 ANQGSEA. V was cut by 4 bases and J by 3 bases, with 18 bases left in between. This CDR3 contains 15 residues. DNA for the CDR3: TGCAGCGTTGTAACCGGTCAGGGGTGGGACACTGAAGCTTTCTTT. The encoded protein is CSVVTGQGWDTEAFF.

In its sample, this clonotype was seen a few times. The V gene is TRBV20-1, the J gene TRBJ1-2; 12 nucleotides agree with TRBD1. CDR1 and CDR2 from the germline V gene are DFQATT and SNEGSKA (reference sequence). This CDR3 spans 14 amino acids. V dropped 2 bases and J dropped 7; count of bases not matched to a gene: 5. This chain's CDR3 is CSARLGTGGSGYTF. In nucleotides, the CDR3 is TGCAGTGCTAGACTTGGGACAGGGGGCTCTGGCTACACCTTC.